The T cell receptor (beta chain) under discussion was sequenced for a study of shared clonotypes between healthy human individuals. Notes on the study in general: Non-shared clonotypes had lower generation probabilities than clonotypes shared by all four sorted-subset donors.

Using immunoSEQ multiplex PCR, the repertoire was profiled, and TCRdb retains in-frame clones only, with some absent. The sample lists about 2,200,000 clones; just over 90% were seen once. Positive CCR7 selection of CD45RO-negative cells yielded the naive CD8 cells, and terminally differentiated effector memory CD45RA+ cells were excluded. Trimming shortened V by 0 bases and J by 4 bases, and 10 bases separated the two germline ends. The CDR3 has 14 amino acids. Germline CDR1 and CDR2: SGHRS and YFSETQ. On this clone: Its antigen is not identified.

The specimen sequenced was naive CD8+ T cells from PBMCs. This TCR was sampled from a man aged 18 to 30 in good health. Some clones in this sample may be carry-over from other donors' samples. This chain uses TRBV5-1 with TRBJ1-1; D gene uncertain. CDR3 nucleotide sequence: TGCGCCAGCAGCTTGGATGGCGTCGGCACTGAAGCTTTCTTT. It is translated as CASSLDGVGTEAFF.